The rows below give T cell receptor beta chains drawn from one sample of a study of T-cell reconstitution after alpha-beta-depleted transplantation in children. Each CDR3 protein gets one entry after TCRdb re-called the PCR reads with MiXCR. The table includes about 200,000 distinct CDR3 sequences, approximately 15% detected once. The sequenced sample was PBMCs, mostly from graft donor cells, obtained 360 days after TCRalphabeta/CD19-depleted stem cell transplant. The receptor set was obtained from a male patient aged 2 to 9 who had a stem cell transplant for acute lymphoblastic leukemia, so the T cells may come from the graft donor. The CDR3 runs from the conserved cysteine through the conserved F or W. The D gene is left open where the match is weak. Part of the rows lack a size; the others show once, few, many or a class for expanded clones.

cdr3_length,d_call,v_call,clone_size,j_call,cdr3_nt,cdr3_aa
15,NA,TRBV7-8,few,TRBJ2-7,TGTGCCAGCAGCTTAGCCCAACAGCGAACCTACGAGCAGTACTTC,CASSLAQQRTYEQYF
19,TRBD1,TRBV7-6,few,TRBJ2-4,TGTGCCAGCAGCTTAGTGCCCCTCGGGCAGGGGGTTTCCAAAAACATTCAGTACTTC,CASSLVPLGQGVSKNIQYF
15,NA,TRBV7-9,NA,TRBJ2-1,TGTGCCAGCAGCTTAGCTTTCAGCTCCTACAATGAGCAGTTCTTC,CASSLAFSSYNEQFF
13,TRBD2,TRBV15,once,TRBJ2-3,TGTGCCACCAGCACAGGGAGGGCAGATACGCAGTATTTT,CATSTGRADTQYF
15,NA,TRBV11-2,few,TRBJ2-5,TGTGCCAGCAGCTTAGAGGTTTCGTACCAAGAGACCCAGTACTTC,CASSLEVSYQETQYF
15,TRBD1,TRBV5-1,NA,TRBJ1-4,TGCGCCAGCAGCCCCCTACAGGGGATCGGTGAAAAACTGTTTTTT,CASSPLQGIGEKLFF
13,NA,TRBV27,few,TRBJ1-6,TGTGCCAGCAGTTTATCGTACCCCTCACCCCTCCACTTT,CASSLSYPSPLHF
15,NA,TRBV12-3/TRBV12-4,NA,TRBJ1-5,TGTGCCAGCAGTTTTTTGGGATTTGGCAATCAGCCCCAGCATTTT,CASSFLGFGNQPQHF
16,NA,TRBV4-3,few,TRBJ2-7,TGCGCCAGCAGCCAAGATTGGTTGGGTCAGGTCTACGAGCAGTACTTC,CASSQDWLGQVYEQYF
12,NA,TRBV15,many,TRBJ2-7,TGTGCCACCAACCTTCACTCCTACGAGCAGTACTTC,CATNLHSYEQYF
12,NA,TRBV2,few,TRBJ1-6,TGTGCCAGCGGGGAGGCCCATTCACCCCTCCACTTT,CASGEAHSPLHF
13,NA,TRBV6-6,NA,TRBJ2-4,TGTGCCAGCCGACGGGACGCCAAAAACATTCAGTACTTC,CASRRDAKNIQYF
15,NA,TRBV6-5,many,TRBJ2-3,TGTGCCAGCAGTTGGCAGGGAGCTAGCACAGATACGCAGTATTTT,CASSWQGASTDTQYF
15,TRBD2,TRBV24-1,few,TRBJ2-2,TGTGCCACCTCCTCCCGGGGGGGAACGACCGGGGAGCTGTTTTTT,CATSSRGGTTGELFF
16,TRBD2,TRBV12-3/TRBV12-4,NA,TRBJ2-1,TGTGCCAGCTGTTTTTATTTAGGGACTAGCCCGCAGGAGCAGTTCTTC,CASCFYLGTSPQEQFF
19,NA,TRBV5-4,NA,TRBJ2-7,TGTGCCAGCAGCTTGGTAGGTGCCCGAGAAGCAGGTGGGGTCTACGAGCAGTACTTC,CASSLVGAREAGGVYEQYF
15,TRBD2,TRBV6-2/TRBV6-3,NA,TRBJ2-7,TGTGCCAGCAGTTACTCGACTAGCGGAACCTACGAGCAGTACTTC,CASSYSTSGTYEQYF
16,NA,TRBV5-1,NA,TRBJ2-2,TGCGCCAGCAGCTTGGCATTGGGAGCGAACACCGGGGAGCTGTTTTTT,CASSLALGANTGELFF
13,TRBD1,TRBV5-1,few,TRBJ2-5,TGCGCCAGCAGCGCGACAGGGGAAGAGACCCAGTACTTC,CASSATGEETQYF
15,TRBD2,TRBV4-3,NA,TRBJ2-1,TGCGCCAGCAGCCAAGTAGGGAGCGGGGACAATGAGCAGTTCTTC,CASSQVGSGDNEQFF
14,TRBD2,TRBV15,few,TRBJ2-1,TGTGCCACCAGCAGACTAGCGGGGGGCCATGAGCAGTTCTTC,CATSRLAGGHEQFF
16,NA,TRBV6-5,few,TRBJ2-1,TGTGCCAGCAATCCCCTAGCTAACGGCTTCTACAATGAGCAGTTCTTC,CASNPLANGFYNEQFF
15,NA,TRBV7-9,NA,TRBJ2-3,TGTGCCAGCAGCAACCCCTGGTCGAAGGCAGATACGCAGTATTTT,CASSNPWSKADTQYF
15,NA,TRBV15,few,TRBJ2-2,TGTGCCACCAGCAGAGTTGACAGGCCGGGGGGGGAGCTGTTTTTT,CATSRVDRPGGELFF
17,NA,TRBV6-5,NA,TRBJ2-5,TGTGCCAGCAGTTCCACCCCAGGGGGGGAACGGATTGGGACCCAGTACTTC,CASSSTPGGERIGTQYF
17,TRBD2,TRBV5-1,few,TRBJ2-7,TGCGCCAGCAGCTTGGGACACACGGGACTAGCAGAGGGTGAGCAGTACTTC,CASSLGHTGLAEGEQYF
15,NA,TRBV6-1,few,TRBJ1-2,TGTGCCAGCAGAAAGGGGGAGACTCTCGTCTATGGCTACACCTTC,CASRKGETLVYGYTF
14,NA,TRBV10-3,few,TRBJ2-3,TGTGCCTCTTCGGACGGCGGAAGCACAGATACGCAGTATTTT,CASSDGGSTDTQYF
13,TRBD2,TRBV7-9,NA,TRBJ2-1,TGTGCCGGTGATAGCGGGGCATACAATGAGCAGTTCTTC,CAGDSGAYNEQFF
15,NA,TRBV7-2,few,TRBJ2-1,TGTGCCAGCAGCTTGGGGGGGGCAGGTAGAAATGAGCAGTTCTTC,CASSLGGAGRNEQFF
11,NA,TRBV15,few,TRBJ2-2,TGTGCCACCAGCATCGCCGGGGAGCTGTTTTTT,CATSIAGELFF
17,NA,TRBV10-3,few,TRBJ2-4,TGTGCCATCAGTGGGGGCAGGCAGGGAGACCTTGGGAACATTCAGTACTTC,CAISGGRQGDLGNIQYF
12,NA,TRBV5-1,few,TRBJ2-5,TGCGCCAGCAGATTGGAAGCGGAGACCCAGTACTTC,CASRLEAETQYF
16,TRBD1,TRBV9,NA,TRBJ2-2,TGTGCCAGCAGCGACCTGACAGGGGGCAATCTCGGGGAGCTGTTTTTT,CASSDLTGGNLGELFF
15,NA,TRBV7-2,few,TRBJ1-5,TGTGCCAGCAGCTTAACCGGGACGGTGGAATGGCCCCAGCATTTT,CASSLTGTVEWPQHF
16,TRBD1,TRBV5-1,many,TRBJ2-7,TGCGCCAGCAGCTTGGCAGGACAGGGGGCGCCTACAGAGCAGTACTTC,CASSLAGQGAPTEQYF
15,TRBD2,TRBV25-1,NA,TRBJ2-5,TGTGCCAGCAGTGTGCGGGGGGCGTTGGGTGAGACCCAGTACTTC,CASSVRGALGETQYF
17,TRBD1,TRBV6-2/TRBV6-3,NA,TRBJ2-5,TGTGCCAGCAGTTACCCGAGGACAGGGCCCCCCGTGGAGACCCAGTACTTC,CASSYPRTGPPVETQYF
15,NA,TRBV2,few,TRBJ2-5,TGTGCCAGCAGTGAAATTCATGGGGGGGGCAAGACCCAGTACTTC,CASSEIHGGGKTQYF
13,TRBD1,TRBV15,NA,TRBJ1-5,TGTGCCACCAGTCCCGACAGGGGCCAGCCCCAGCATTTT,CATSPDRGQPQHF
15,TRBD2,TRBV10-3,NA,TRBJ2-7,TGTGCCATCAGTGACCCGCTAGCGGGGGGGGACGAGCAGTACTTC,CAISDPLAGGDEQYF
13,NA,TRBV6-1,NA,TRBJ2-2,TGTGCCAGCAGCCGGGGTTTTCGGGGGGAGCTGTTTTTT,CASSRGFRGELFF
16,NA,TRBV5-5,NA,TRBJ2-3,TGTGCCAGCAGCCGCTCGGCAGGCCTAAACCTAGATACGCAGTATTTT,CASSRSAGLNLDTQYF
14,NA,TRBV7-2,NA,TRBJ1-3,TGTGCCAGCAGCTCCAGGGTTGTTGGAAACACCATATATTTT,CASSSRVVGNTIYF
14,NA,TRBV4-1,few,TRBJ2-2,TGCGCCAGCAGCCAAGTGGGCACCACCGGGGAGCTGTTTTTT,CASSQVGTTGELFF
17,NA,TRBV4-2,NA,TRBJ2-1,TGTGCCAGCAGCCAAGAGTCCAGGACTTCCCTTTACAATGAGCAGTTCTTC,CASSQESRTSLYNEQFF
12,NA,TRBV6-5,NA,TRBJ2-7,TGTGCCAGCAGTTACTCGCTCTACGAGCAGTACTTC,CASSYSLYEQYF
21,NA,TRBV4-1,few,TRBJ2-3,TGCGCCAGCAGCCAAGATCCCCACCCCTTTTCTAACGGGGGCGGTATGGGTACGCAGTATTTT,CASSQDPHPFSNGGGMGTQYF
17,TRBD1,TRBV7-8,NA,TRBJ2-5,TGTGCCAGCAGCTTATGGAGTAGACAGGGGGCGGGAGAGACCCAGTACTTC,CASSLWSRQGAGETQYF
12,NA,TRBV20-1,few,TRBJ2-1,TGCAGTGCTAGAACCCTACGTAATGAGCAGTTCTTC,CSARTLRNEQFF
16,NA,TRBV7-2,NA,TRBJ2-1,TGTGCCAGCAGCTCCCCGGGGAAGCCCTCCTACAATGAGCAGTTCTTC,CASSSPGKPSYNEQFF
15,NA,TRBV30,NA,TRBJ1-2,TGTGCCTGGAGTGTAAGGGGGGCCAGATCCCCCTCCTACACCTTC,CAWSVRGARSPSYTF
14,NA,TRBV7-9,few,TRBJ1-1,TGTGCCAGCAGCTCTTTCTCAGGGAGCACTGAAGCTTTCTTT,CASSSFSGSTEAFF
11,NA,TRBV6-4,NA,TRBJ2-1,TGTGCCAGCAGCGGAGCCGGTGAGCAGTTCTTC,CASSGAGEQFF
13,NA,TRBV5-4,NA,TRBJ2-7,TGTGCCAGCAGCTTGGAGTGGGCCGGCGAGCAGTACTTC,CASSLEWAGEQYF